This T cell receptor beta chain came from a study of blood T cell repertoires in COVID-19. Study-level background: Spain, Italy and the United States supplied samples that represented acute and convalescent COVID-19. PBMCs, B-cell-depleted T cells, or T cells provided the cDNA or gDNA that made up the material.

V dropped 3 bases and J dropped 5 bases, with 10 bases sitting between them. This CDR3 comprises 13 residues. Participants spanned ages about 18 to 100 years and resided in about 25 US areas. All recovered Cohort 3 donors got two negative PCRs, got clearance, or saw symptom resolution. Method: immunoSEQ multiplex PCR; TCRdb's copy keeps in-frame clones and lacks some. In the table there are over 350,000 clones, about 83% of which are singletons. The V call is TRBV12-3 or TRBV12-4, the J call TRBJ1-2, with D possibly being TRBD1 (6 bases). The clonotype originates from a woman aged 50 to 60 who had recovered from COVID-19. The source material was PBMCs or T cells enriched from blood (not recorded which). The CDR3 DNA follows: TGTGCCAGCAGTTTTAAGGGGGATTATGGCTACACCTTC. It codes for CASSFKGDYGYTF.